These T cell receptor beta chains were read from a single sample in a study of T cells after yellow fever vaccination. A single record per CDR3 protein comes from TCRdb applying MiXCR to the 5' RACE reads. The sample records about 220,000 distinct CDR3 sequences, around 6.7% being singletons. The material sequenced was CD4+ T cells sorted from PBMCs, taken on the day of the yellow fever booster vaccination. Source of these receptors: a man aged 25-40 years who received the YFV17D yellow fever vaccine. Both conserved end residues are part of each CDR3. Fields, in order: D gene, J gene, V gene, clone size, CDR3 DNA, CDR3 protein. The D gene is left open where the match is weak. Size is stated for part of the rows, as once, few or many counts, or as a class when the clone is expanded.

D: -; J: TRBJ1-1; V: TRBV7-2; size: few; DNA: TGTGCCAGCACCTCACGCCCCGGGGGTGAAGCTTTCTTT; CDR3: CASTSRPGGEAFF
D: TRBD1; J: TRBJ2-7; V: TRBV7-9; size: many; DNA: TGTGCCAGCAGCTTAGCGCTGGACAGGGCCTACGAGCAGTACTTC; CDR3: CASSLALDRAYEQYF
D: TRBD2; J: TRBJ2-7; V: TRBV5-1; size: few; DNA: TGCGCCAGCAGCCTAAGGACTAGCCATGACTACGAGCAGTACTTC; CDR3: CASSLRTSHDYEQYF
D: -; J: TRBJ2-5; V: TRBV10-3; size: -; DNA: TGTGCCATCAGTGAATGGGGTGAAGAGACCCAGTACTTC; CDR3: CAISEWGEETQYF
D: -; J: TRBJ2-1; V: TRBV7-8; size: few; DNA: TGTGCCAGCAGCTTAACGGGAACCCCCCTCGACAATGAGCAGTTCTTC; CDR3: CASSLTGTPLDNEQFF
D: -; J: TRBJ1-1; V: TRBV5-8; size: many; DNA: TGTGCCAGCAGCTTGGTCGACCGAACATGGAACACTGAAGCTTTCTTT; CDR3: CASSLVDRTWNTEAFF
D: -; J: TRBJ2-1; V: TRBV21-1; size: many; DNA: TGTGCCAGCAGCACTCGGGGCGGGGCCTCCTACAATGAGCAGTTCTTC; CDR3: CASSTRGGASYNEQFF
D: TRBD2; J: TRBJ2-1; V: TRBV11-2; size: few; DNA: TGTGCCAGCAGCGAGGCTCTAGCGGCGATGTCCTACAATGAGCAGTTCTTC; CDR3: CASSEALAAMSYNEQFF
D: -; J: TRBJ1-2; V: TRBV5-6; size: many; DNA: TGTGCCAGCAGCTTGGGGGATGGCTATGGCTACACCTTC; CDR3: CASSLGDGYGYTF
D: TRBD1; J: TRBJ2-7; V: TRBV5-1; size: many; DNA: TGCGCCAGCCGGGACAGGGTAACCTACGAGCAGTACTTC; CDR3: CASRDRVTYEQYF
D: TRBD1; J: TRBJ2-7; V: TRBV29-1; size: many; DNA: TGCAGCGCTGAGGTCCAGGGGGCCTACGAGCAGTACTTC; CDR3: CSAEVQGAYEQYF
D: -; J: TRBJ2-7; V: TRBV20-1; size: many; DNA: TGCAGTGCTGCCCTTCTACTAGCCCCCTACGAGCAGTACTTC; CDR3: CSAALLLAPYEQYF
D: -; J: TRBJ2-3; V: TRBV7-3; size: many; DNA: TGTGCCAGCAGCTTACGCGGCGGGATTAGCACAGATACGCAGTATTTT; CDR3: CASSLRGGISTDTQYF
D: -; J: TRBJ2-5; V: TRBV7-2; size: -; DNA: TGTGCCAGCAGCTCTCGGACGGGCCAAGAGACCCAGTACTTC; CDR3: CASSSRTGQETQYF
D: TRBD1; J: TRBJ2-5; V: TRBV20-1; size: few; DNA: TGCAGTGCTACCGGGACAGATCAAGAGACCCAGTACTTC; CDR3: CSATGTDQETQYF
D: -; J: TRBJ2-1; V: TRBV5-1; size: many; DNA: TGCGCCAGCAGCGCTGGAGGTGGGTCCTACAATGAGCAGTTCTTC; CDR3: CASSAGGGSYNEQFF
D: TRBD1; J: TRBJ2-7; V: TRBV7-3; size: -; DNA: TGTGCCAGCAGCCCCGACAGGGGTCCTGCCTACGAGCAGTACTTC; CDR3: CASSPDRGPAYEQYF
D: TRBD2; J: TRBJ2-1; V: TRBV6-2/TRBV6-3; size: few; DNA: TGTGCCAGCATCGTAGCGGGAGGGCCCTACAATGAGCAGTTCTTC; CDR3: CASIVAGGPYNEQFF
D: -; J: TRBJ2-4; V: TRBV12-3/TRBV12-4; size: few; DNA: TGTGCCAGCAGTTGGGGAGGTCGTGTGGCCAAAAACATTCAGTACTTC; CDR3: CASSWGGRVAKNIQYF
D: -; J: TRBJ1-4; V: TRBV21-1; size: -; DNA: TGTGCCAGCAGCTTACGGTCCCGGGACAGGTGTCGGGATGAAAAACTGTTTTTT; CDR3: CASSLRSRDRCRDEKLFF
D: -; J: TRBJ2-1; V: TRBV19; size: many; DNA: TGTGCCAGTAGACTGGGCTCCAGCTCCTACAATGAGCAGTTCTTC; CDR3: CASRLGSSSYNEQFF
D: TRBD2; J: TRBJ2-5; V: TRBV6-1; size: -; DNA: TGTGCCAGCAGCCGATCAGGACTAGTAGAGACCCAGTACTTC; CDR3: CASSRSGLVETQYF
D: TRBD2; J: TRBJ2-5; V: TRBV7-2; size: many; DNA: TGTGCCAGCAGCTTAGGGAGGCGGGAGGCGAGGGAGACCCAGTACTTC; CDR3: CASSLGRREARETQYF
D: -; J: TRBJ2-4; V: TRBV2; size: -; DNA: TGTGCCAGCAGTGAAACAGGGATTAACATTCAGTACTTC; CDR3: CASSETGINIQYF
D: -; J: TRBJ2-7; V: TRBV7-3; size: few; DNA: TGTGCCAGCAGCTTAGACCCCCAGCTTGAGCAGTACTTC; CDR3: CASSLDPQLEQYF
D: TRBD2; J: TRBJ2-3; V: TRBV28; size: few; DNA: TGTGCCAGCAGTTTTGGCCGGACCGGTTGGACTAGCGGCCAGAAAGCCCAAGATACGCAGTATTTT; CDR3: CASSFGRTGWTSGQKAQDTQYF